This T cell receptor beta chain was found in a study of OX40 agonist ivuxolimab in advanced cancers. This CDR3 is 12 amino acids long. The V end was cut by 5 bases, the J end by 10 bases, with 14 bases between. Germline values: CDR1 LGHNA, CDR2 YNFKEQ. The repertoire was sequenced with immunoSEQ multiplex PCR; TCRdb's copy has only in-frame clones and lacks some. This sample has some 80,000 clones, with roughly 81% found just once. The sample was CD4+ or CD8+ T cells sorted from blood, taken in a trial of the OX40 agonist ivuxolimab. The chain couples TRBV4-2 to TRBJ1-2; D may be TRBD1 (6 bases). This receptor was identified in an adult with an advanced solid tumor such as melanoma, head and neck, liver or kidney cancer. The CDR3 protein is CASSSHRETYTF. The CDR3 nucleotides read TGTGCCAGCAGCTCCCACAGGGAAACCTACACCTTC.